This TCR beta chain was captured in a study of T-cell reconstitution after alpha-beta-depleted transplantation in children. Trimming took 5 bases from V and 4 from J, leaving 18 bases between them. CDR1 MDHEN and CDR2 SYDVKM come from the germline V gene. The CDR3 has 16 amino acids. This clonotype was observed many times. What it binds is unknown. Study results and caveats: Recipient T cells and thymic progenitors that survived gave rise to the high TCRbeta diversity observed at day 60 in some patients. Roughly two months post-transplant, alpha-beta T cells reportedly originated from several hundred graft clones that had expanded.

The TCRbeta library incorporated unique molecular identifiers. TCRdb called the PCR reads again in MiXCR, with one record for every CDR3 protein. The sample carries around 94,000 distinct CDR3 sequences, approximately 5.4% recorded once. The chain links TRBV28 to TRBJ2-1; D may be TRBD1 or TRBD2 (5 bases each). This clonotype was sampled from a female patient between 2 and 10 years old who had a stem cell transplant for Fanconi anemia, so the T cells may come from the graft donor. The material sequenced was PBMCs, mostly from graft donor cells, taken 60 days after TCRalphabeta/CD19-depleted stem cell transplant. The CDR3, as DNA: TGTGCCAGCAGTCTCGCTGGGGGTCCCTATTACAATGAGCAGTTCTTC. This translates into CASSLAGGPYYNEQFF.